This T cell receptor beta chain was profiled in a study of blood T cell repertoires in COVID-19. Generated by immunoSEQ multiplex PCR, the TCRdb table keeps only in-frame clones and is missing some. This table holds about 33,000 clones, approximately 91% found once. Germline trimming cut 6 bases from V and 3 bases from J; bases unmatched to any gene: 9. The CDR3 extends over 16 amino acids. Germline CDR1 MDHEN, CDR2 SYDVKM. The sample comprised peripheral blood. V gene TRBV28 combines with J gene TRBJ2-2, with 8 bases lining up with TRBD2. The clonotype was recovered from an elderly woman with active or convalescent COVID-19. The CDR3 region has the DNA TGTGCCAGCAGGTTCCCGGGACTAGGAGACACCGGGGAGCTGTTTTTT. It codes for CASRFPGLGDTGELFF.